These 14 T cell receptor delta chains share one sample of origin, sequenced in a study of γδ T cells in repeated Plasmodium falciparum infection. TCRdb used CATT to re-call clones from the multiplex PCR reads. The sample has over 90,000 delta-chain clones, approximately 0.96% seen once. Vgamma9/Vdelta2+ and Vdelta2-negative gammadelta T cells were flow-sorted from PBMC for bulk sequencing. The sequenced sample was gamma-delta T cells from blood. The receptors were gathered from a pool of human donors (malaria-infected and uninfected, not separated).

Regarding this clone: A read error is likely here: a far larger clone is one base away. Other DNA sequences in this specimen translate into the identical CDR3. The genes are TRDV2 and TRDJ1; maybe TRDD3 (6 bases). The J gene is not listed in TCRdb, so it was assigned here from a DNA match to germline. This CDR3 contains 22 residues. Germline loops: CDR1 GEAIGNYY, CDR2 EKD. The V end was cut by 1 base, the J end by 0 bases, with 32 bases between. Here the CDR3 DNA reads TGTGCCTGTGACACTTTAAGAGATGGGGGGACCAATACAGGGGACTACACCGATAAACTCATCTTT. The encoded protein is CACDTLRDGGTNTGDYTDKLIF.

In regard to this clone: The amino acid sequence in TCRdb belongs to a much larger clone and departs from this DNA's translation at residue 6, likely a sequencing read error; the sequence shown is translated from the DNA. The V call is TRDV2, the J call TRDJ1, with D unclear. Assignment of the J gene here rests on matching the DNA to germline, because TCRdb gives none. The CDR3 runs 14 residues. The germline gives CDR1 GEAIGNYY, CDR2 EKD. V lost 0 bases to trimming and J lost 4 bases, with 11 bases between them. In nucleotides, the CDR3 is TGTGCCTGTGACACCATCGGTTCTAACGATAAACTCATCTTT. Protein product: CACDTIGSNDKLIF.

Concerning this clone: This DNA translates differently at residue 5 from the TCRdb protein, which is that of a much larger clone; a read error is likely, and the protein shown is the DNA's own translation. The V gene is TRDV2, the J gene TRDJ1; 7 nucleotides align to TRDD3. In the absence of a J gene in TCRdb, the DNA was matched to germline to assign it here. V trimming: 3 bases; J trimming: 0 bases; junction bases outside the gene matches: 18. CDR3 size: 19 residues. Germline CDR1 is GEAIGNYY and CDR2 is EKD. The CDR3 DNA reads as TGTGCCTGTGACGCCCTGGGGGCATTCATGGAGGACAACACCGATAAACTCATCTTT. Its translation: CACDALGAFMEDNTDKLIF.

Of note for this clone: A far larger clone lies a single base away; this is likely a read error. The sample contains more than one DNA sequence encoding this CDR3. This rearrangement joins TRDV1 to TRDJ4; 13 bases fit TRDD3. Here the J gene came from matching the DNA to germline, since TCRdb omits it. Germline CDR1 reads TSWWSYY; CDR2 reads QGS. V lost 0 bases to trimming and J lost 3 bases; unmatched junction nucleotides: 22. The CDR3 runs 22 residues. The DNA of the CDR3 is TGTGCTCTTGGGGAACTACTACACCACCACGCTGTACTGGGGGATACGCCGGGACCCCTGATCTTT. It codes for CALGELLHHHAVLGDTPGPLIF.

Remarks on this clone: The protein held in TCRdb is that of a much larger clone and does not match this DNA's translation at residue 12, likely because of a read error; the protein shown is translated from the DNA. The J gene is TRDJ1, the V gene TRDV1; D could derive from TRDD2 or TRDD3 (7 bases each). The J gene is absent in TCRdb and was assigned here via DNA matching to germline. Trimming cost V 0 bases and J 0 bases, with 29 bases left between them. Germline-derived CDR1 and CDR2 are TSWWSYY and QGS. This CDR3 has 22 amino acids. CDR3 bases: TGTGCTCTTGGGGAACTTATTCCTACGGCTGGGATACCGTCGAAGTACACCGATAAACTCATCTTT. Its translation is CALGELIPTAGIPSKYTDKLIF.

The J gene is TRDJ1; the V gene was not called; TRDD3, the D gene given by the table, was not confirmed from the DNA. This CDR3 is 17 amino acids long. CDR3 residues: CACEKGGKKDNTDKLIF. CDR3 nucleotide sequence: TGTGCCTGTGAAAAAGGGGGAAAGAAAGACAACACCGATAAACTCATCTTT.

This clone was detected only a few times. The germline gene is not matched at one end of the junction; a read error may be the cause. The chain employs TRAV36/DV7 and TRDJ1; 12 bases align to TRDD3. The J gene is absent in TCRdb and was assigned here via DNA matching to germline. This CDR3 comprises 17 residues. CDR1 is VTNFRS and CDR2 is LTSSGIE in the germline V gene (reference sequence). The CDR3 is CATKLLGDTRYTDKLIF. The CDR3 nucleotides read TGCGCGACGAAACTACTGGGGGATACTAGGTACACCGATAAACTCATCTTT.

Notes on this clone: The amino acid sequence in TCRdb belongs to a much larger clone and departs from this DNA's translation at residue 13, likely a sequencing read error; the sequence shown is translated from the DNA. The rearrangement links TRDV1 to TRDJ1, with a weak D call TRDD3 (6 bases). Germline V gene data show CDR1 as TSWWSYY and CDR2 as QGS. The CDR3 has 14 residues. CDR3 sequence (DNA): TGTGCTCTTGGGATTCCTTGGGGATCTGGTAAACTCACCTTT. Translated: CALGIPWGSGKLTF.

Details on this clone: A far larger clone is off by one base, so a read error is likely. This sample includes further DNA sequences coding for the same CDR3. The gene calls are TRDV1 and TRDJ1; 10 bases map to TRDD3. The J gene was missing in TCRdb and was found by matching the end of the DNA to germline. CDR3 length: 18 amino acids. The V gene's germline CDR1 is TSWWSYY and CDR2 QGS. Trimming cost V 5 bases and J 9 bases; bases outside gene matches: 21. CDR3 nucleotide sequence: TGTGCTCTTGGGACTCTTAGAATAGGTGGTTGGGGGATACAGCAACTCATCTTT. This translates into CALGTLRIGGWGIQQLIF.

This clone was observed a few times. TCRdb attributes to this sequence the protein of a much larger clone, which differs from the DNA translation at residue 6; a read error is likely, and the protein displayed is translated from the DNA. V usage is TRDV1 and J usage is TRDJ1, with TRDD3 matching 10 bases. The CDR3 contains 18 residues. With V trimmed by 6 bases and J by 9 bases, 22 bases remained unmatched. CDR1 and CDR2 (germline): TSWWSYY, QGS. The CDR3 DNA follows: TGTGCTCTTGGTTCTAGCTTACCTCTCTGGGGGATAACGAAGCAACTCATCTTT. This codes for CALGSSLPLWGITKQLIF.

Comments on this clone: Given a far larger clone just one base away, this is likely a sequencing read error. The chain recombines TRDV1 with TRDJ1, with D perhaps TRDD2 (7 bases). TCRdb lists no J gene, so it was determined here by aligning the DNA to germline. The CDR3 is 25 amino acids. V was clipped by 4 bases and J by 0 bases, with 42 bases between them. Per germline, CDR1 TSWWSYY and CDR2 QGS. For the CDR3, the DNA is TGTGCTCTTGGGGCAGGACTTCCTAAAGAGACAATGACCCGGGATATATCGTCGTACACCGATAAACTCATCTTT. This translates into CALGAGLPKETMTRDISSYTDKLIF.

Only a few counts were recorded for this clone. This is likely an artifact of a read error, given a far larger clone one base away. Other DNA sequences within the sample encode an identical CDR3. The chain has TRDV1 and TRDJ2; TRDD3 aligns across 7 bases. The CDR3 is 19 residues long. The germline gives CDR1 TSWWSYY, CDR2 QGS. The CDR3 nucleotides read TGTGCTCTTGGAGCCCCATTCCCCTTTTGGGGGGGATTGACAGCACAACTCTTCTTC. Translation gives CALGAPFPFWGGLTAQLFF.

This clone has more than one count but fewer than ten. TCRdb's entry gives the protein of a much larger clone, which mismatches this DNA's translation at residue 10, likely from a read error; the protein reported here is translated from the DNA. The chain carries TRDV2 and TRDJ3, with D perhaps TRDD3 (6 bases). TCRdb gives no J gene; it was assigned here by matching the DNA to germline. V was pared by 0 bases and J by 3 bases, with 23 bases between. The germline V gene has CDR1 GEAIGNYY and CDR2 EKD. The CDR3 consists of 21 residues. The CDR3 nucleotides read TGTGCCTGTGACACCGGGGGACTACTGGAGGATACTGGCTGGGACACCCGACAGATGTTTTTC. Amino acid sequence: CACDTGGLLEDTGWDTRQMFF.

In the case of this clone: A far larger clone is one nucleotide away, so this likely arose from a read error. The sample contains more than one DNA sequence encoding this CDR3. This rearrangement joins TRDV2 to TRDJ1; 8 bases are shared with TRDD3. TCRdb carries no J gene annotation; the J gene was assigned here by matching the DNA with germline. This CDR3 has 15 residues. The germline V gene has CDR1 GEAIGNYY and CDR2 EKD. V was clipped by 0 bases and J by 6 bases; unmatched bases: 8. CDR3 DNA sequence: TGTGCCTGTGACACCCTGGTCCTGGGGGAAAATAAACTCATCTTT. Protein: CACDTLVLGENKLIF.